This TCR beta chain was obtained from a study of blood T cell repertoires in COVID-19. In the study overall: COVID-19 samples from acute and convalescent phases originated in the United States, Italy and Spain. T cells, B-cell-depleted T cells, or PBMCs supplied cDNA or gDNA.

Trimming took 4 bases from V and 6 from J, leaving 10 bases between them. The CDR3 length is 14 residues. The germline V gene encodes CDR1 KGHSH and CDR2 LQKENI. As processed by the authors: Amplified reference gene primers provided the basis for estimating nucleated cell counts. Clones were read by immunoSEQ multiplex PCR, and TCRdb kept only the in-frame ones, dropping some. V and J calls and clone size are those listed in that table; D and trimming were worked out from the DNA. In the table there are 95,000 to 100,000 clones, around 80% of which are singletons. This TCR came from a human donor in a cohort sampled during active COVID-19. The V and J genes are TRBV18 and TRBJ1-6; D may be TRBD1 (5 bases). Sequenced: peripheral blood. CDR3 in DNA: TGTGCCAGCTCACAGGGGAACGGTAATTCACCCCTCCACTTT. Amino acid sequence: CASSQGNGNSPLHF. Variable domain in full (rest from reference TRBV18 and TRBJ1-6): NAGVMQNPRHLVRRRGQEARLRCSPMKGHSHVYWYRQLPEEGLKFMVYLQKENIIDESGMPKERFSAEFPKEGPSILRIQQVVRGDSAAYFCASSQGNGNSPLHFGNGTRLTVT.